One sample yielded the 22 T cell receptor beta chains listed below, sequenced in a study of blood T cell repertoires in COVID-19. Repertoires were generated with immunoSEQ multiplex PCR, while TCRdb's copy carries only in-frame clones and drops some. The profile shows nearly 40,000 clones, about 80% of them singletons. Material for sequencing was peripheral blood. The receptors derive from a man aged 50-60 years with active or convalescent COVID-19.

This clone has a handful of counts. The chain employs TRBV7-2 and TRBJ2-7; D not resolved. V shed 4 bases and J shed 3 bases, with 10 bases lying between them. Looked up from germline, CDR1 is SGHTA and CDR2 is FQGNSA. The CDR3 sequence is 13 residues long. The CDR3 DNA sequence: TGTGCCAGCAGCTCCAGACATATCTACGAGCAGTACTTC. This codes for CASSSRHIYEQYF.

The chain recombines TRBV5-8 with TRBJ1-1, with D tentatively TRBD1 (6 bases). Germline lookup yields CDR1 SGHTS and CDR2 YDEGEE. This CDR3 spans 16 amino acids. Trimming shortened V by 6 bases and J by 5 bases, and 23 bases separated the two germline ends. CDR3 amino acids: CASTRSGGRILTEAFF. The DNA of the CDR3 is TGTGCCAGCACTAGGTCGGGGGGGCGGATCTTAACTGAAGCTTTCTTT.

This clone was recorded a few times. This chain joins TRBV10-3 and TRBJ2-3; 8 bases map to TRBD1. Germline loops: CDR1 ENHRY, CDR2 SYGVKD. V lost 3 bases and J lost 1; bases outside the gene matches: 6. CDR3 length equals 16 residues. The chain's CDR3 is CAISDLTGGGTDTQYF. CDR3 nucleotide sequence: TGTGCCATCAGTGACCTAACAGGGGGTGGCACAGATACGCAGTATTTT.

CDR3 DNA sequence: TGTGCCAGCAGCCAAGATCGGGGGACTAGCATTAGCAATGAGCAGTTCTTC. This sequence encodes CASSQDRGTSISNEQFF. V gene TRBV4-2 combines with J gene TRBJ2-1; 9 bases map to TRBD2. The CDR3 is made up of 17 amino acids. V lost 0 bases and J lost 6; bases outside the gene matches: 9. Germline V lookup: CDR1 LGHNA, CDR2 YNFKEQ.

The chain has TRBV6-6 and TRBJ1-6, with 12 bases lining up with TRBD1. The CDR3 has 15 amino acids. Trimming at V came to 7 bases and at J to 10 bases, leaving 8 bases not matched to a gene. CDR1 is MNHNY, CDR2 SVGAGI, per germline (reference sequence). CDR3 coding DNA: TGTGCCAGCAACCCCCGGGACAGGGGGCACTCACCCCTCCACTTT. Translation gives CASNPRDRGHSPLHF.

This clone was found a few times. The chain uses TRBV9 and TRBJ2-5; D perhaps matches TRBD1 (6 bases). V dropped 0 bases and J dropped 3 bases, with 9 bases sitting between them. The CDR3 length is 14 residues. Germline V gene sequence: CDR1 SGDLS, CDR2 YYNGEE. The CDR3: CASSVGYREETQYF. CDR3 coding DNA: TGTGCCAGCAGCGTAGGGTACAGGGAAGAGACCCAGTACTTC. Based on the CDR3 plus reference TRBV9 and TRBJ2-5, the full variable domain is DSGVTQTPKHLITATGQRVTLRCSPRSGDLSVYWYQQSLDQGLQFLIQYYNGEERAKGNILERFSAQQFPDLHSELNLSSLELGDSALYFCASSVGYREETQYFGPGTRLLVL.

This clone was observed once. The gene calls are TRBV27 and TRBJ2-7, with a weak D call TRBD1 (5 bases). The germline CDR1 and CDR2 sequences are MNHEY and SMNVEV (reference sequence). V was shortened by 11 bases and J by 6 bases, with 14 bases between the two germline ends. The CDR3 sequence is 11 residues long. CDR3 in amino acids: CAVHQGSEQYF. CDR3 DNA: TGTGCCGTACATCAGGGTAGCGAGCAGTACTTC.

The V gene is TRBV6-5, the J gene TRBJ2-7, with D perhaps matching TRBD2 (5 bases). V was clipped by 0 bases and J by 3 bases, with 15 bases between them. There are 16 residues in the CDR3. In germline, CDR1 is MNHEY, CDR2 SVGAGI. In DNA form, the CDR3 reads TGTGCCAGCAGTTACTCGAGGGCCCTGGCCCACTACGAGCAGTACTTC. This encodes CASSYSRALAHYEQYF.

CDR3 amino acids: CASSSTGVAYEQYF. The CDR3 DNA follows: TGTGCCAGCAGTTCGACAGGGGTGGCCTACGAGCAGTACTTC. The V gene is TRBV27, the J gene TRBJ2-7; 8 positions agree with TRBD1. Germline CDR1 reads MNHEY; CDR2 reads SMNVEV (reference sequence). CDR3 length equals 14 residues. V lost 4 bases to trimming and J lost 2 bases; unmatched junction nucleotides: 4.

The chain carries TRBV18 and TRBJ2-5; TRBD1 matches 7 bases. This CDR3 region has 13 residues. The germline gives CDR1 KGHSH, CDR2 LQKENI. J lost 2 bases, V lost 4 bases, and 1 base had no gene match. CDR3 sequence: CASSQGQQETQYF. DNA for the CDR3: TGTGCCAGCTCACAGGGACAGCAAGAGACCCAGTACTTC.

This clone has a single count. The chain carries TRBV27 and TRBJ1-1, with D perhaps matching TRBD1 (6 bases). Germline CDR1 reads MNHEY; CDR2 reads SMNVEV (reference sequence). CDR3 length equals 15 residues. Trimming left V 1 base short and J 0 bases short, with 9 bases between. CDR3 amino acids: CASSLWGGMNTEAFF. DNA of the CDR3: TGTGCCAGCAGTTTATGGGGGGGCATGAACACTGAAGCTTTCTTT.

V usage is TRBV4-2 and J usage is TRBJ1-1; no definite D call. The CDR3 has 16 amino acids. The V end lost 0 bases, the J end lost 5 bases, and 16 bases lay between the germline ends. Germline lookup yields CDR1 LGHNA and CDR2 YNFKEQ. The CDR3 sequence is CASSQDRRARETEAFF. For the CDR3, the DNA is TGTGCCAGCAGCCAAGATAGGAGGGCGCGGGAAACTGAAGCTTTCTTT.

The V gene is TRBV13, the J gene TRBJ2-1; TRBD2 matches at 8 bases. In germline, CDR1 is PRHDT, CDR2 FYEKMQ (reference sequence). CDR3 length: 16 residues. V trimming: 1 base; J trimming: 2 bases; junction bases outside the gene matches: 4. Written as DNA, the CDR3 is TGTGCCAGCAGCTTAGAACGGGAGGGCGCCTACAATGAGCAGTTCTTC. As protein: CASSLEREGAYNEQFF.

This clone was counted once. The chain joins TRBV6-6 to TRBJ1-3; TRBD1 aligns across 8 bases. The CDR3 totals 18 residues. The J segment lost 0 bases and the V segment lost 5 bases, leaving 12 bases of the junction unmatched. CDR1 and CDR2 (germline): MNHNY, SVGAGI (reference sequence). CDR3 sequence (DNA): TGTGCCAGCAGTCTCCTGGGGGGACAGGTAATCTCTGGAAACACCATATATTTT. Translating it yields CASSLLGGQVISGNTIYF.

This chain uses TRBV2 with TRBJ1-2; D remains unclear. Trimming stripped 0 bases from V and 8 bases from J, with 10 bases between. Germline lookup yields CDR1 SNHLY and CDR2 FYNNEI. The CDR3 covers 13 residues. The CDR3 reads CASSEATGSGYTF. CDR3 sequence (DNA): TGTGCCAGCAGTGAAGCGACGGGATCCGGCTACACCTTC.

The genes are TRBV24-1 and TRBJ2-3; D remains ambiguous. Germline loops: CDR1 KGHDR, CDR2 SFDVKD. Deletions cut 3 bases from V and 6 bases from J, with 3 bases between. The CDR3 loop spans 11 amino acids. This chain's CDR3 is CATSDEDTQYF. CDR3 DNA sequence: TGTGCCACCAGTGATGAGGATACGCAGTATTTT.

This clone was observed a single time. This sequence joins TRBV6-5 and TRBJ2-1; 7 nucleotides line up with TRBD2. There are 14 residues in the CDR3. J gave up 7 bases and V 6 bases, and 9 bases lay outside the gene matches. CDR1 and CDR2 from the germline V gene are MNHEY and SVGAGI. In DNA, the CDR3 is TGTGCCAGCAGATACGGGGGGATACATAATGAGCAGTTCTTC. Its protein product is CASRYGGIHNEQFF.

The rearrangement joins TRBV19 to TRBJ1-6, with a tentative D call TRBD1 (6 bases). Trimming left V 1 base short and J 6 bases short, with 10 bases between. The germline gives CDR1 LNHDA, CDR2 SQIVND (reference sequence). The CDR3 runs to 15 residues. The DNA of the CDR3 is TGTGCCAGTAGTATAGCGGCAGGGGTTAATTCACCCCTCCACTTT. Translated, it gives CASSIAAGVNSPLHF.

The genes are TRBV3-1 (or the pseudogene TRBV3-2) and TRBJ2-1; 8 nucleotides match TRBD2. CDR1 is LGHDT, CDR2 YNNKEL, per germline (reference sequence). V was pared by 4 bases and J by 4 bases, with 6 bases of the junction left unmatched. The CDR3 loop spans 15 amino acids. The CDR3 sequence is CASSLGGAGYNEQFF. The CDR3 DNA sequence: TGTGCCAGCAGCCTCGGGGGGGCCGGTTACAATGAGCAGTTCTTC.

The genes are TRBV7-3 and TRBJ2-7, with 9 bases aligning to TRBD1. Trimming took 0 bases from V and 6 from J; bases not matched to a gene: 6. The CDR3 length is 15 residues. Germline CDR1 is SGHTA and CDR2 is FQGTGA. This CDR3 is CASSLTRGTGSEQYF. In nucleotides, the CDR3 is TGTGCCAGCAGCTTAACGAGAGGGACAGGGTCCGAGCAGTACTTC.

The rearrangement links TRBV9 to TRBJ1-6; 7 bases fit TRBD1. Looked up from germline, CDR1 is SGDLS and CDR2 is YYNGEE. The CDR3 is made up of 17 amino acids. V trimming: 4 bases; J trimming: 0 bases; junction bases outside the gene matches: 7. CDR3 DNA sequence: TGTGCCAGCAGCAAGGACAGGACGAGCTCCTATAATTCACCCCTCCACTTT. It encodes CASSKDRTSSYNSPLHF.

In this sample, this clone turned up once. The gene calls are TRBV6-5 and TRBJ1-1, with D tentatively TRBD1 (6 bases). In germline, CDR1 is MNHEY, CDR2 SVGAGI. The V end lost 5 bases, the J end lost 1 base, and 14 bases lay between the germline ends. The CDR3 extends over 15 amino acids. The CDR3 nucleotides read TGTGCCAGCAGTCAAAGACAGGCGACGAACACTGAAGCTTTCTTT. It specifies CASSQRQATNTEAFF.